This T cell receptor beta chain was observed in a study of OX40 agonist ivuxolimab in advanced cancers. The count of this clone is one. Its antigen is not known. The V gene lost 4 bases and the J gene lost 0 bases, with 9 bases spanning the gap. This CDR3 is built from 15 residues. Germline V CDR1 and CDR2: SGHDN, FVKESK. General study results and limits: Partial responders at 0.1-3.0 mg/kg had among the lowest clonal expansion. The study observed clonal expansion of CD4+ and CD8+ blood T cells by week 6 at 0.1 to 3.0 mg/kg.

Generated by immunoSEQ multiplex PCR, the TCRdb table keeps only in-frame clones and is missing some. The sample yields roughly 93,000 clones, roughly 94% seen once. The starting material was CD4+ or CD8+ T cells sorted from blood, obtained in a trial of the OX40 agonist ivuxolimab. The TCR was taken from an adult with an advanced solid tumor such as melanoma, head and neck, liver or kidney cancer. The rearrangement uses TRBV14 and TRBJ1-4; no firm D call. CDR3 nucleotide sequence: TGTGCCAGCAGCCCCGGACCTGCAACTAATGAAAAACTGTTTTTT. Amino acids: CASSPGPATNEKLFF.